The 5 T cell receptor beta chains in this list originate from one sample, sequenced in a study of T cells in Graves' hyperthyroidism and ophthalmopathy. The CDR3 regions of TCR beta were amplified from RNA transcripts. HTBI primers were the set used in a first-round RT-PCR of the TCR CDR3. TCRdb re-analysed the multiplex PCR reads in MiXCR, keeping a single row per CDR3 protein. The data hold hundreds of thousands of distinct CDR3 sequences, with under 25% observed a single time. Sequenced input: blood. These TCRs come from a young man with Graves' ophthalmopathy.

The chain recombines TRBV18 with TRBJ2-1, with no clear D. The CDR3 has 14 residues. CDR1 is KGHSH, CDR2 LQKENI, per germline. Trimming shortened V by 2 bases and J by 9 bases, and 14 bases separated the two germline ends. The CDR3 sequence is CASSPYNKGGEQFF. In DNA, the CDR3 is TGTGCCAGCTCACCATATAATAAAGGCGGTGAGCAGTTCTTC.

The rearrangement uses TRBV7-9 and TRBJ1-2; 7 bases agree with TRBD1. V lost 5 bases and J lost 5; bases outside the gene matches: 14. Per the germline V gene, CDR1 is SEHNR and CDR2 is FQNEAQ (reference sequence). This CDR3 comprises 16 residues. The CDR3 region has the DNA TGTGCCAGCAGCCCCAAGGGGGGACAGAGGATATATGGCTACACCTTC. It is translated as CASSPKGGQRIYGYTF.

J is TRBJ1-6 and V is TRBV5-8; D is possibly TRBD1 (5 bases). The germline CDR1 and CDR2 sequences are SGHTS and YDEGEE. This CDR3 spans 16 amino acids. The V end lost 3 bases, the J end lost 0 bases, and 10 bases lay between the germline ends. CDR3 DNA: TGTGCCAGCAGCTCCGGGACCCGCTCCTATAATTCACCCCTCCACTTT. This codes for CASSSGTRSYNSPLHF.

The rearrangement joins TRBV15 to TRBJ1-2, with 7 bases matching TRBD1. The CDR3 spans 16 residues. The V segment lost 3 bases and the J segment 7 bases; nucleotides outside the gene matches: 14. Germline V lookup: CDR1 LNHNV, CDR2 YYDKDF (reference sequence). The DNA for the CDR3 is TGTGCCACCAGCAGGGGCGGGACAGCGGTGGCCCCTGGCTACACCTTC. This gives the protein CATSRGGTAVAPGYTF.

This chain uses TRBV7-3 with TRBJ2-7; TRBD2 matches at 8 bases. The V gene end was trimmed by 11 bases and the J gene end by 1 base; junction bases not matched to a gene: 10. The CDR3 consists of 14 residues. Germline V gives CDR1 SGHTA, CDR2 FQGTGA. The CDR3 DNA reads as TGTGCCGGCGATACCTTAGCGGGATCCTACGAGCAGTACTTC. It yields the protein CAGDTLAGSYEQYF.